The sequence of this T cell receptor beta chain was determined in a study of CD8+ T cells in alopecia areata. The V segment lost 4 bases and the J segment 3 bases; nucleotides outside the gene matches: 7. The CDR3 runs 15 residues. Germline lookup yields CDR1 LNHDA and CDR2 SQIVND (reference sequence). cDNA serving as the sequencing template came from extracted, reverse transcribed RNA. Repertoires were generated with immunoSEQ multiplex PCR, while TCRdb's copy carries only in-frame clones and drops some. The sample has about 97,000 clones; less than 50% are singletons. There are a few counts of this clone.

This clonotype originated in a human donor with alopecia areata. This chain connects TRBV19 to TRBJ2-7; 9 nucleotides line up with TRBD1. Source material: CD4+ T cells sorted from blood. This CDR3 reads CASSRQQGAFYEQYF. In DNA form, the CDR3 reads TGTGCCAGTAGTAGGCAACAGGGGGCTTTCTACGAGCAGTACTTC. Looking up the rest from reference TRBV19 and TRBJ2-7 gives the full variable domain: DGGITQSPKYLFRKEGQNVTLSCEQNLNHDAMYWYRQDPGQGLRLIYYSQIVNDFQKGDIAEGYSVSREKKESFPLTVTSAQKNPTAFYLCASSRQQGAFYEQYFGPGTRLTVT.